The 2 T cell receptor beta chains reported below all come from one sample, sequenced in a study of CD8+CD57+ T cells in acquired aplastic anemia. Genomic DNA acted as the template from which TCR beta VDJ combination and CDR3 sequence profiling were carried out. In TCRdb, the reads were re-called with MiXCR into one record per CDR3 protein. Of approximately 470,000 distinct CDR3 sequences listed, over 25% are singletons. It was patients with CD8+CD57+ cell expansion by flow cytometry who were chosen for sequencing. The sequenced sample was sorted CD4+, CD8+, or CD8+CD57+ T cells (not recorded which) from PBMCs. These receptors were collected from a human donor with aplastic anemia.

This clonotype has only a few counts. The chain uses TRBV19 and TRBJ2-7; maybe TRBD2 (5 bases). This CDR3 spans 16 amino acids. The V end was cut by 6 bases, the J end by 2 bases, with 20 bases between. CDR1 and CDR2 from the germline V gene are LNHDA and SQIVND (reference sequence). The CDR3 loop is CASRGPGAGPTYEQYF. DNA for the CDR3: TGTGCCAGTAGAGGCCCGGGTGCGGGTCCCACCTACGAGCAGTACTTC. Variable domain in full (rest from reference TRBV19 and TRBJ2-7): DGGITQSPKYLFRKEGQNVTLSCEQNLNHDAMYWYRQDPGQGLRLIYYSQIVNDFQKGDIAEGYSVSREKKESFPLTVTSAQKNPTAFYLCASRGPGAGPTYEQYFGPGTRLTVT.

Ten or more counts support this clonotype. The gene calls are TRBV19 and TRBJ1-2, with a tentative D call TRBD1 (5 bases). Trimming took off 7 bases at V and 3 bases at J, with 12 bases between the two ends. Germline V CDR1 and CDR2: LNHDA, SQIVND (reference sequence). The CDR3 covers 13 residues. CDR3 in DNA: TGTGCCAGTACAGGGAGGAGCGACTATGGCTACACCTTC. Protein: CASTGRSDYGYTF.